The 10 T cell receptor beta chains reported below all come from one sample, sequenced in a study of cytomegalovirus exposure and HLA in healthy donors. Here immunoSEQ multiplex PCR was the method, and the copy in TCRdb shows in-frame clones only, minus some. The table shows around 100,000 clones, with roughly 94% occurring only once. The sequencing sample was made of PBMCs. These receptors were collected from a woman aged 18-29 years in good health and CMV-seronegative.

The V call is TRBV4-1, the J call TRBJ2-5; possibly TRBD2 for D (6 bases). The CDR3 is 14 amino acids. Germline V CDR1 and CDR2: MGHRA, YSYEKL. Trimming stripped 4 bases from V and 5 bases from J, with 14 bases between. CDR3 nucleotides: TGCGCCAGCAGCCGACGCCTTGCGGGGGAGACCCAGTACTTC. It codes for CASSRRLAGETQYF.

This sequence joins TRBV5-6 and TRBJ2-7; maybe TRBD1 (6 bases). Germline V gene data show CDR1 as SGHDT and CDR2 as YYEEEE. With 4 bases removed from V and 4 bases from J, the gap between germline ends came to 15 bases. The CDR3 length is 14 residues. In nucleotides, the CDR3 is TGTGCCAGCAGCGCTCCGGGACAAAAATACGAGCAGTACTTC. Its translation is CASSAPGQKYEQYF.

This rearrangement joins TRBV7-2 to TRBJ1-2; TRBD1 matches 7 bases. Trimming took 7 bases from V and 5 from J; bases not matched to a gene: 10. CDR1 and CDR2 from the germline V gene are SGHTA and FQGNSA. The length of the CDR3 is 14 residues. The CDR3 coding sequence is TGTGCCAGCATCCCCGGGACAGTCTCTTATGGCTACACCTTC. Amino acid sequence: CASIPGTVSYGYTF. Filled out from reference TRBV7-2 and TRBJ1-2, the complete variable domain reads GAGVSQSPSNKVTEKGKDVELRCDPISGHTALYWYRQSLGQGLEFLIYFQGNSAPDKSGLPSDRFSAERTGGSVSTLTIQRTQQEDSAVYLCASIPGTVSYGYTFGSGTRLTVV.

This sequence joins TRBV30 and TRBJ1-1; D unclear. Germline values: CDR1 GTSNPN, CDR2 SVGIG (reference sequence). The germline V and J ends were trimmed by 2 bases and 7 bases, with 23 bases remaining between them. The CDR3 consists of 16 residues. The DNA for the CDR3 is TGTGCCTGGAGTACCGGAGGGAGCTATTGGGAGAGTGAAGCTTTCTTT. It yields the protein CAWSTGGSYWESEAFF. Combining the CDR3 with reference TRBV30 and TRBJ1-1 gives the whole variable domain SQTIHQWPATLVQPVGSPLSLECTVEGTSNPNLYWYRQAAGRGLQLLFYSVGIGQISSEVPQNLSASRPQDRQFILSSKKLLLSDSGFYLCAWSTGGSYWESEAFFGQGTRLTVV.

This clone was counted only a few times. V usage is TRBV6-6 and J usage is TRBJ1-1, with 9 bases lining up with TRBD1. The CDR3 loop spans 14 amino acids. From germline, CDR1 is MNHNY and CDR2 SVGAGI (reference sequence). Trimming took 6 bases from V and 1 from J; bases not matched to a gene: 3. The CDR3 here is CASRTGGGNTEAFF. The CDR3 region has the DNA TGTGCCAGCAGGACAGGGGGGGGGAACACTGAAGCTTTCTTT.

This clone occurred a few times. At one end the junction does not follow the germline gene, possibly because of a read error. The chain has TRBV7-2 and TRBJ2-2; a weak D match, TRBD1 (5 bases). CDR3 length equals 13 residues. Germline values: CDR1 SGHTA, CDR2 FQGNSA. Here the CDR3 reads CLHTDTRTGELFF. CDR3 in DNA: TGCCTCCATACGGACACGAGGACCGGGGAGCTGTTTTTT.

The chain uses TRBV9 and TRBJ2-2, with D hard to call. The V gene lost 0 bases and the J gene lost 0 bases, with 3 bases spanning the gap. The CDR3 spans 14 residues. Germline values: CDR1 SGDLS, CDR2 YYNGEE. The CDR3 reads CASSVAPNTGELFF. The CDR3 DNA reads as TGTGCCAGCAGCGTAGCTCCGAACACCGGGGAGCTGTTTTTT.

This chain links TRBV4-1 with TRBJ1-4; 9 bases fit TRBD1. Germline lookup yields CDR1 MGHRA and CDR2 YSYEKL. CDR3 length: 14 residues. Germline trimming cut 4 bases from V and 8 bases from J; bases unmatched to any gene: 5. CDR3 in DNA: TGCGCCAGCAGCCCGTCCGGGACAGGGGAAAAACTGTTTTTT. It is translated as CASSPSGTGEKLFF.

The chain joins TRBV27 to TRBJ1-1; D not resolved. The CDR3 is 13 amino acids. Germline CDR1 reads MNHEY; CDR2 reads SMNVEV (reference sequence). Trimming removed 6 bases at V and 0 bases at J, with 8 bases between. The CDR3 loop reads CASSPPVNTEAFF. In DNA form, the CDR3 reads TGTGCCAGCAGCCCCCCGGTGAACACTGAAGCTTTCTTT.

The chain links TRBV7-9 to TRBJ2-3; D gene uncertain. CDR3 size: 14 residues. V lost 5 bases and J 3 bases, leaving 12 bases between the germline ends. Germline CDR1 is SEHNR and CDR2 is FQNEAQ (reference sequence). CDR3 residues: CASSRNGVTDTQYF. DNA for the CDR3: TGTGCCAGCAGCCGAAATGGAGTTACAGATACGCAGTATTTT.